The 2 T cell receptor beta chains listed next were all sequenced from one sample in a study of response to subunit inactivated influenza vaccine. One entry per CDR3 protein results from TCRdb running MiXCR on the RT-PCR reads. The repertoire holds 530,000 or so distinct CDR3 sequences, with about 25% as singletons. The sample was CD4+ T cells sorted from PBMCs, taken 5 days after vaccination. These TCRs come from a man between 50 and 59 years old who received an inactivated influenza vaccine.

CDR3 in amino acids: CASSWGDRPQETQYF. The CDR3 nucleotides read TGCGCCAGCAGCTGGGGGGACAGGCCCCAAGAGACCCAGTACTTC. The V gene is TRBV5-1, the J gene TRBJ2-5; 8 nucleotides match TRBD1. Germline V gene lookup returns CDR1 SGHRS and CDR2 YFSETQ. The CDR3 runs 15 residues. Unmatched junction bases numbered 5, after V lost 3 bases and J lost 1 base.

The chain has TRBV20-1 and TRBJ2-1; 7 nucleotides align to TRBD2. J gave up 12 bases and V 5 bases, and 13 bases lay outside the gene matches. CDR3 length equals 13 residues. Per the germline V gene, CDR1 is DFQATT and CDR2 is SNEGSKA (reference sequence). CDR3 sequence: CSALSGVRWWQFF. The CDR3 coding sequence is TGCAGTGCTCTAAGCGGGGTCCGGTGGTGGCAGTTCTTC.